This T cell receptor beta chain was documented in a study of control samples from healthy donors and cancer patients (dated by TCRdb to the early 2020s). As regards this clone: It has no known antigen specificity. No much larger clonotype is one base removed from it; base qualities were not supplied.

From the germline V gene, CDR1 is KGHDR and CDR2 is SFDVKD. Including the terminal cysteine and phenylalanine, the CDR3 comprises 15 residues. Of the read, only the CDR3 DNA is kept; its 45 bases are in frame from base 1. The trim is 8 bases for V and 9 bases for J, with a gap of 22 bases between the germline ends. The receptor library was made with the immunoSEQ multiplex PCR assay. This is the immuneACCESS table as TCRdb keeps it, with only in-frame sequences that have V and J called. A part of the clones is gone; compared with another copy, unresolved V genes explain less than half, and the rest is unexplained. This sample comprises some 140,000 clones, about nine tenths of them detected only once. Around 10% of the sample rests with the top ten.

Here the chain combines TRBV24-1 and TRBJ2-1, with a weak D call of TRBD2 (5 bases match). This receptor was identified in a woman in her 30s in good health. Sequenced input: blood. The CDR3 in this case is CATTVGVEGVIEQFF. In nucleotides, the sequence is TGTGCCACCACCGTAGGTGTTGAGGGAGTGATTGAGCAGTTCTTC.